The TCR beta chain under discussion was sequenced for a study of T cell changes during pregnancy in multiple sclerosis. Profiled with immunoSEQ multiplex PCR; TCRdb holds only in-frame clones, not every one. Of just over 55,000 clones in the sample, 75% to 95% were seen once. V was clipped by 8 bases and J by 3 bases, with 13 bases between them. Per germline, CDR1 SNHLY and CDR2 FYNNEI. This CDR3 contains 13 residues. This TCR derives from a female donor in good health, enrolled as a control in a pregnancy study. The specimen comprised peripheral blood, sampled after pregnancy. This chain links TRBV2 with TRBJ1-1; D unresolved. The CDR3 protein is CASPAEGYTEAFF. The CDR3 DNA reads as TGTGCCAGCCCCGCGGAGGGTTACACTGAAGCTTTCTTT. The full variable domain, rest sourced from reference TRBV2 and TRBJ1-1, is EPEVTQTPSHQVTQMGQEVILRCVPISNHLYFYWYRQILGQKVEFLVSFYNNEISEKSEIFDDQFSVERPDGSNFTLKIRSTKLEDSAMYFCASPAEGYTEAFFGQGTRLTVV.